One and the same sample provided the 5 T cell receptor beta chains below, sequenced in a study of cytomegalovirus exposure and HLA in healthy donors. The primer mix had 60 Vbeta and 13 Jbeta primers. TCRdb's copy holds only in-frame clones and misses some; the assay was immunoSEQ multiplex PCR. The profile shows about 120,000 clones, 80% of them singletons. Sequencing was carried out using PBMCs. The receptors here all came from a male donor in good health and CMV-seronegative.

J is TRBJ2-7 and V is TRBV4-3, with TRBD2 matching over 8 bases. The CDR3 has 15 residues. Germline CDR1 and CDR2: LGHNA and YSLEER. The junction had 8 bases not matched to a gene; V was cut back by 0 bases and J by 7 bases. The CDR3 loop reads CASSQDVGGAEEQYF. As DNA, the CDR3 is TGCGCCAGCAGCCAAGACGTCGGGGGGGCTGAAGAGCAGTACTTC.

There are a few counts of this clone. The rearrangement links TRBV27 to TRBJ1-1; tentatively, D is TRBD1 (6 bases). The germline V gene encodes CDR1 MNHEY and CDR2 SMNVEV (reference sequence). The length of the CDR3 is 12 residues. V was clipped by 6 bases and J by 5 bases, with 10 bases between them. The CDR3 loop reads CASSYRATEAFF. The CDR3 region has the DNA TGTGCCAGCAGCTACAGGGCTACTGAAGCTTTCTTT.

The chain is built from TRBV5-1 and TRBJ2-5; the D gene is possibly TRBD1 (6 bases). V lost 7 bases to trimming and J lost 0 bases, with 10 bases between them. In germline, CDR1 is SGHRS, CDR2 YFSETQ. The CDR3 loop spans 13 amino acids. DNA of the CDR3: TGCGCCAGCTTCCGGGACAACCAAGAGACCCAGTACTTC. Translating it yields CASFRDNQETQYF.

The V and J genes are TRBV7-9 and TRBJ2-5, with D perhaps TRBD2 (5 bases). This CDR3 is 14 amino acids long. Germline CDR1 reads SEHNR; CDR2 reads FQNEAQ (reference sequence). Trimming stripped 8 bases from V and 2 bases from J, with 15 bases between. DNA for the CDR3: TGTGCCAGCCTAGGGAGTGTAGGGCAAGAGACCCAGTACTTC. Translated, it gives CASLGSVGQETQYF.

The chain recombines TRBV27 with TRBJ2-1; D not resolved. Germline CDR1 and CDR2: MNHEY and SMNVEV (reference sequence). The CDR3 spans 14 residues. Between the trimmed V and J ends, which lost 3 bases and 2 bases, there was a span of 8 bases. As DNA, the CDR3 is TGTGCCAGCAGTTTTGTTCACACCTACAATGAGCAGTTCTTC. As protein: CASSFVHTYNEQFF.